This is a list of T cell receptor beta chains from one sample in a study of vaccination and CD4 T cells after COVID-19. TCRdb ran MiXCR on the PCR reads and lists one entry per CDR3 protein. The sample includes under 25,000 distinct CDR3 sequences, less than 65% of them seen just once. These receptors lack a known antigen. Sequences were derived from CD4+ T cells from blood, cultured in vitro, sampled after SARS-CoV-2 vaccination. The origin of the receptors is a human donor who received a COVID-19 vaccine. The CDR3 runs from the conserved cysteine through the conserved F or W. Fields, in order: V gene, J gene, D gene, clone size, CDR3 protein, CDR3 DNA. D genes are given only for firm matches. Some rows mark clone size as missing; the rest say once, few, many or name a class of expanded clone.

V gene: TRBV2
J gene: TRBJ2-3
D gene: TRBD2
clone size: few
CDR3 protein: CASSNPGLADGGDTQYF
CDR3 DNA: TGTGCCAGCAGTAACCCGGGACTAGCGGACGGGGGGGATACGCAGTATTTT

V gene: TRBV7-2
J gene: TRBJ1-2
D gene: -
clone size: few
CDR3 protein: CASSRTGLGYTF
CDR3 DNA: TGTGCCAGCAGTCGAACAGGGCTGGGCTACACCTTC

V gene: TRBV6-2/TRBV6-3
J gene: TRBJ1-2
D gene: -
clone size: -
CDR3 protein: CASSYVITATYGYTF
CDR3 DNA: TGTGCCAGCAGTTACGTTATCACGGCAACTTATGGCTACACCTTC

V gene: TRBV3-1
J gene: TRBJ2-5
D gene: -
clone size: -
CDR3 protein: CASSRQQETQYF
CDR3 DNA: TGTGCCAGCAGCCGCCAACAAGAGACCCAGTACTTC

V gene: TRBV7-3
J gene: TRBJ1-5
D gene: -
clone size: -
CDR3 protein: CASSLGLRQPQHF
CDR3 DNA: TGTGCCAGCAGCTTAGGGTTACGGCAGCCCCAGCATTTT

V gene: TRBV7-8
J gene: TRBJ2-1
D gene: -
clone size: -
CDR3 protein: CASSPVGSSYNEQFF
CDR3 DNA: TGTGCCAGCAGCCCAGTAGGGAGCTCCTACAATGAGCAGTTCTTC

V gene: TRBV19
J gene: TRBJ1-4
D gene: -
clone size: -
CDR3 protein: CASSIDLNRRVIF
CDR3 DNA: TGTGCCAGTAGTATAGATCTGAACAGGAGGGTCATTTTT

V gene: TRBV7-8
J gene: TRBJ1-6
D gene: -
clone size: -
CDR3 protein: CASSLAGGGSPLHF
CDR3 DNA: TGTGCCAGCAGCTTAGCAGGGGGGGGGTCACCCCTCCACTTT

V gene: TRBV19
J gene: TRBJ2-5
D gene: -
clone size: -
CDR3 protein: CASSMQGRETQYF
CDR3 DNA: TGTGCCAGTAGTATGCAGGGGAGGGAGACCCAGTACTTC

V gene: TRBV19
J gene: TRBJ1-6
D gene: TRBD1
clone size: few
CDR3 protein: CASSIGPGQGVSPLHF
CDR3 DNA: TGTGCCAGTAGTATAGGGCCGGGACAGGGGGTCTCACCCCTCCACTTT